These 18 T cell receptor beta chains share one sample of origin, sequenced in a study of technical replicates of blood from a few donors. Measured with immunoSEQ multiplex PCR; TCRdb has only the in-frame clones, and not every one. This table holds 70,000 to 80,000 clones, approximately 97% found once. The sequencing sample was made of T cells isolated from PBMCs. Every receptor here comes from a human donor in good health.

CDR3 DNA sequence: TGTGCCAGCAGCCGGGGACAGTACTTTCAAGAGACCCAGTACTTC. Protein: CASSRGQYFQETQYF. The chain recombines TRBV5-6 with TRBJ2-5; 7 bases map to TRBD1. The CDR3 runs 15 residues. Unmatched junction bases numbered 8, after V lost 4 bases and J lost 2 bases. Germline V gives CDR1 SGHDT, CDR2 YYEEEE.

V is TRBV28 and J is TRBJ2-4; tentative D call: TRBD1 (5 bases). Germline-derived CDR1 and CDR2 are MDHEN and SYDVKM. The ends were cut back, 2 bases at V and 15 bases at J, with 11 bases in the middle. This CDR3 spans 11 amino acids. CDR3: CASSLTQGSYF. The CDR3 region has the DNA TGTGCCAGCAGTTTAACCCAGGGTTCGTACTTC.

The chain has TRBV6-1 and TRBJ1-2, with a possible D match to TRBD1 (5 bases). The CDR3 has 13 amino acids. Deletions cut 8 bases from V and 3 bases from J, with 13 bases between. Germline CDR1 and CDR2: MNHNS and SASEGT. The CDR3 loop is CASGLTGYYGYTF. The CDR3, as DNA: TGTGCCAGCGGTTTAACAGGCTACTATGGCTACACCTTC.

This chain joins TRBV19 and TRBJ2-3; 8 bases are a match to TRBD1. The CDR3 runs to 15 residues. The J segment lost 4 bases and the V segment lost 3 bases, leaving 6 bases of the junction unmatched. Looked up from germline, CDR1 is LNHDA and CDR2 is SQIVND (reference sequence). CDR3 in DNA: TGTGCCAGTAGTATGGGCAGGGGGCGCCCAGATACGCAGTATTTT. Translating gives CASSMGRGRPDTQYF.

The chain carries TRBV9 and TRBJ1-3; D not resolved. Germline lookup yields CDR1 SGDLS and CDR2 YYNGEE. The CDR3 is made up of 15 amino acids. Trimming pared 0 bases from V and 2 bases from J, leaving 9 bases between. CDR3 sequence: CASSVARETGNTIYF. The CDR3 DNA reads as TGTGCCAGCAGCGTAGCTCGGGAGACTGGAAACACCATATATTTT.

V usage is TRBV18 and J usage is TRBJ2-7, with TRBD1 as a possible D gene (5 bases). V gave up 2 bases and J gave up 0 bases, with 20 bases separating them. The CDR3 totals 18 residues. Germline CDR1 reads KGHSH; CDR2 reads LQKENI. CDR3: CASSPGAEPTPLSYEQYF. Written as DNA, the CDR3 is TGTGCCAGCTCACCAGGGGCTGAACCAACCCCCCTCTCCTACGAGCAGTACTTC.

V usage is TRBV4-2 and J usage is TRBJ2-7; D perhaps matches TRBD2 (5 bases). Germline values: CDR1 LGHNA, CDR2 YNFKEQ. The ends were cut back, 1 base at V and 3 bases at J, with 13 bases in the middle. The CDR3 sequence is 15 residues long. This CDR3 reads CASSQGSSGYYEQYF. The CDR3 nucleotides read TGTGCCAGCAGCCAAGGGTCAAGCGGATACTACGAGCAGTACTTC.

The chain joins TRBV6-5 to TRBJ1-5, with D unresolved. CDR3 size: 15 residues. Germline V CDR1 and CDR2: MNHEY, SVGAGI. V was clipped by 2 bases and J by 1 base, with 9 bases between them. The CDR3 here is CASSYAGLSNQPQHF. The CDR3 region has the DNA TGTGCCAGCAGTTACGCGGGGTTGAGCAATCAGCCCCAGCATTTT.

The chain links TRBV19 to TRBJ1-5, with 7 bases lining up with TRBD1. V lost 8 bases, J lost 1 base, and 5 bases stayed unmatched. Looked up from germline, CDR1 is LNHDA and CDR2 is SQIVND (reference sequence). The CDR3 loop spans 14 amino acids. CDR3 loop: CASWTGWSNQPQHF. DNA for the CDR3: TGTGCCAGTTGGACAGGTTGGAGCAATCAGCCCCAGCATTTT.

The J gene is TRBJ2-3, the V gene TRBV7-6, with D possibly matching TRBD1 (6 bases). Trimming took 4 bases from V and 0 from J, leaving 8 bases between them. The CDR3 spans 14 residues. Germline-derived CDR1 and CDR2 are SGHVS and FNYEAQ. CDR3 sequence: CASSSQGSTDTQYF. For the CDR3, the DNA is TGTGCCAGCAGCTCGCAGGGGAGCACAGATACGCAGTATTTT.

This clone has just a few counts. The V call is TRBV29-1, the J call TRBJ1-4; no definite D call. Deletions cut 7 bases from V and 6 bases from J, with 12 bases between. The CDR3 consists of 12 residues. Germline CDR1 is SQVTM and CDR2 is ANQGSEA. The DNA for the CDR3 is TGCAGCGGGCGGGTCGAGGATGAAAAACTGTTTTTT. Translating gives CSGRVEDEKLFF. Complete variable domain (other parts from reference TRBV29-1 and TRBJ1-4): SAVISQKPSRDICQRGTSLTIQCQVDSQVTMMFWYRQQPGQSLTLIATANQGSEATYESGFVIDKFPISRPNLTFSTLTVSNMSPEDSSIYLCSGRVEDEKLFFGSGTQLSVL.

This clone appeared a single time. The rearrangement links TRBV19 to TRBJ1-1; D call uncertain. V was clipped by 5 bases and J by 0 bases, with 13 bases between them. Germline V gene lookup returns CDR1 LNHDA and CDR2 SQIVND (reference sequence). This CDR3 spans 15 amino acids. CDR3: CASSYVSRLNTEAFF. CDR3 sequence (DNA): TGTGCCAGTAGTTACGTGTCCAGATTGAACACTGAAGCTTTCTTT.

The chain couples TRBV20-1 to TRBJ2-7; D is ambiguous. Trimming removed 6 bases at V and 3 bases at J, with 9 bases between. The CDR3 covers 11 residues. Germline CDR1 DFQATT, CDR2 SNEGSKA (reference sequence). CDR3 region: CSATRYYEQYF. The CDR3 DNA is TGCAGTGCCACACGATACTACGAGCAGTACTTC.

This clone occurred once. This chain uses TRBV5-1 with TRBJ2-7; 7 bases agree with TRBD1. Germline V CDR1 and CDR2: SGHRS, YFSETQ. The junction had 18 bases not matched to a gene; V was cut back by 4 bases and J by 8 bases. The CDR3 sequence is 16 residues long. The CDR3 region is CASSDGHYTGQAKQYF. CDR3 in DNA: TGCGCCAGCAGCGATGGTCATTACACCGGACAGGCTAAGCAGTACTTC.

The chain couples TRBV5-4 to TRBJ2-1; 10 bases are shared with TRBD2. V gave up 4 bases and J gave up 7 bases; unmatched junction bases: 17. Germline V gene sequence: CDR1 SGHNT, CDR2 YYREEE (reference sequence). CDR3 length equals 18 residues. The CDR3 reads CASSRSGRIAGGLNEQFF. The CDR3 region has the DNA TGTGCCAGCAGCCGATCGGGCCGGATAGCGGGAGGACTGAATGAGCAGTTCTTC.

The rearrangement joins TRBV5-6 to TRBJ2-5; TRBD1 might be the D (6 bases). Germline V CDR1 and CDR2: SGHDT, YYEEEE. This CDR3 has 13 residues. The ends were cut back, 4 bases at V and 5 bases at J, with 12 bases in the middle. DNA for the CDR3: TGTGCCAGCAGCGTAGCAGGGGAGGAGACCCAGTACTTC. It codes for CASSVAGEETQYF.

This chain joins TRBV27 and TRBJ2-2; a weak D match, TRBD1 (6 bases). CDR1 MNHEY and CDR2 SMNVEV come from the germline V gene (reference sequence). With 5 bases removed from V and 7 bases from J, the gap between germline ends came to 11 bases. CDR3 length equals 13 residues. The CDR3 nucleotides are TGTGCCAGCAGTCAACAGGGTGACGGGGAGCTGTTTTTT. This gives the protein CASSQQGDGELFF.

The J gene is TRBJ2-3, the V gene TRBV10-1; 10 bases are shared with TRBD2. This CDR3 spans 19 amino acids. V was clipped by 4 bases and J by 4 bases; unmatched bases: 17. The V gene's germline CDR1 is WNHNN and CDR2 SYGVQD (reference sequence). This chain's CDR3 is CASSGPSGGNSKKADTQYF. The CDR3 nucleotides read TGCGCCAGCAGTGGCCCTAGCGGGGGAAACTCGAAGAAGGCAGATACGCAGTATTTT.